This passage covers 10 T cell receptor beta chains from one sample sequenced in a study of technical replicates of blood from several donors. Clones were read by immunoSEQ multiplex PCR, and TCRdb kept only the in-frame ones, dropping some. The profile shows 70,000 to 85,000 clones, 80% to 95% of them singletons. Sequencing was done on a sample of T cells isolated from PBMCs. These receptors all stem from a human donor in good health.

The chain is built from TRBV19 and TRBJ2-6; the D gene is possibly TRBD1 (5 bases). Germline V gene lookup returns CDR1 LNHDA and CDR2 SQIVND (reference sequence). The CDR3 length is 15 residues. V lost 6 bases and J 0 bases, leaving 9 bases between the germline ends. DNA of the CDR3: TGTGCCAGTAGCGGACAAATCTCTGGGGCCAACGTCCTGACTTTC. Its translation: CASSGQISGANVLTF.

The chain employs TRBV27 and TRBJ1-1, with TRBD1 matching 8 bases. The CDR3 loop spans 19 amino acids. The ends lost 6 bases at V and 0 bases at J; junction bases unmatched: 18. CDR1 is MNHEY, CDR2 SMNVEV, per germline (reference sequence). The CDR3 is CASSRGGGQGSLMNTEAFF. CDR3 bases: TGTGCCAGCAGCCGGGGAGGAGGACAGGGTTCCTTAATGAACACTGAAGCTTTCTTT.

V usage is TRBV6-5 and J usage is TRBJ2-1, with 14 bases that match TRBD2. With V trimmed by 6 bases and J by 7 bases, 5 bases remained unmatched. Germline V lookup: CDR1 MNHEY, CDR2 SVGAGI. The CDR3 consists of 15 residues. The CDR3 loop reads CASSPGLAGANEQFF. Written as DNA, the CDR3 is TGTGCCAGCAGCCCGGGACTAGCGGGAGCGAATGAGCAGTTCTTC.

This clone was counted once. The chain has TRBV14 and TRBJ2-7; TRBD1 matches at 8 bases. This CDR3 comprises 15 residues. Germline V gene data show CDR1 as SGHDN and CDR2 as FVKESK. V was clipped by 1 base and J by 2 bases; unmatched bases: 4. CDR3 residues: CASSQAGGYPYEQYF. The CDR3 DNA sequence: TGTGCCAGCAGCCAAGCAGGGGGCTACCCCTACGAGCAGTACTTC.

The chain carries TRBV7-3 and TRBJ2-4; D is perhaps TRBD2 (7 bases). The CDR3 runs 16 residues. In germline, CDR1 is SGHTA, CDR2 FQGTGA. The V end lost 4 bases, the J end lost 6 bases, and 19 bases lay between the germline ends. CDR3 in amino acids: CASSSSGGGSRNIQYF. The CDR3 region has the DNA TGTGCCAGCAGCTCCTCGGGGGGCGGGAGTAGAAACATTCAGTACTTC.

V and J are TRBV10-3 and TRBJ1-3; D gene uncertain. V dropped 0 bases and J dropped 0 bases, with 6 bases sitting between them. In germline, CDR1 is ENHRY, CDR2 SYGVKD. CDR3 length: 15 residues. CDR3 region: CAISESTDSGNTIYF. The DNA of the CDR3 is TGTGCCATCAGTGAGTCAACAGACTCTGGAAACACCATATATTTT.

V is TRBV6-1 and J is TRBJ2-6, with 9 bases identical to TRBD1. The CDR3 has 18 residues. Germline V CDR1 and CDR2: MNHNS, SASEGT. With 0 bases clipped from V and 8 bases from J, the junction kept 11 bases outside the gene matches. This CDR3 is CASSEAITGGVSPNVLTF. The CDR3 DNA reads as TGTGCCAGCAGTGAAGCTATTACAGGGGGCGTTTCCCCCAACGTCCTGACTTTC.

The chain combines TRBV13 with TRBJ1-1; D remains ambiguous. This CDR3 region has 12 residues. Germline assignment: CDR1 PRHDT and CDR2 FYEKMQ (reference sequence). Deletions cut 8 bases from V and 7 bases from J, with 14 bases between. CDR3 amino acids: CASRLEEGEAFF. The DNA for the CDR3 is TGTGCCAGCCGACTGGAAGAGGGTGAAGCTTTCTTT.

A single count supports this clone. In DNA form, the CDR3 reads TGTGCCAGCAGTTACCCCTATTTTCAGCCCCAGCATTTT. This translates into CASSYPYFQPQHF. The chain combines TRBV6-5 with TRBJ1-5; D is unclear. V lost 2 bases and J 6 bases, leaving 8 bases between the germline ends. CDR3 size: 13 residues. CDR1 is MNHEY and CDR2 is SVGAGI in the germline V gene.

The chain carries TRBV7-8 and TRBJ2-1, with TRBD2 matching 15 bases. CDR1 and CDR2 (germline): SGHVS, FQNEAQ. The CDR3 extends over 19 amino acids. V lost 5 bases to trimming and J lost 7 bases; unmatched junction nucleotides: 15. DNA of the CDR3: TGTGCCAGCAGCCCCTATTTCGGACTAGCGGGAGGGCCGCAAAATGAGCAGTTCTTC. Its translation: CASSPYFGLAGGPQNEQFF.